Listed below are T cell receptor beta chains from one sample, sequenced in a study. TCRdb processed the 5' RACE reads anew with MiXCR; each CDR3 protein has one entry. The data show approximately 11,000 distinct CDR3 sequences, around a quarter seen once. Sequenced input: Tregs sorted from a lymph node. All receptors come from a female donor with breast cancer. The CDR3 runs from the conserved cysteine through the conserved F or W. A D gene is named only where the DNA matches it firmly. The listing skips clone size in some rows; elsewhere it reads once, few, many or a size class.

j_gene | d_gene | v_gene | abundance | len | CDR3aa | CDR3nt
TRBJ1-2 | TRBD1 | TRBV12-3/TRBV12-4 | few | 12 | CASRRDSGDYTF | TGTGCCAGCAGACGGGACAGCGGGGACTACACCTTC
TRBJ1-2 | - | TRBV7-9 | - | 14 | CASSRGTDNYGYTF | TGTGCCAGCAGCCGAGGGACGGATAACTATGGCTACACCTTC
TRBJ2-7 | - | TRBV5-1 | once | 15 | CASSLAERTLYEQYF | TGCGCCAGCAGCTTGGCCGAGCGGACCCTCTACGAGCAGTACTTC
TRBJ2-1 | - | TRBV27 | medium-sized | 15 | CASSLSSGAYNEQFF | TGTGCCAGCAGTTTATCCTCGGGCGCCTACAATGAGCAGTTCTTC
TRBJ2-3 | - | TRBV7-9 | - | 15 | CASSYSSFMGGTQYF | TGTGCCAGCAGCTATAGCTCCTTTATGGGGGGTACGCAGTATTTT
TRBJ2-1 | - | TRBV20-1 | medium-sized | 14 | CSAIGFRSYNEQFF | TGCAGTGCTATAGGTTTTCGCTCCTACAATGAGCAGTTCTTC
TRBJ1-1 | - | TRBV6-5 | medium-sized | 13 | CASSQYRNTEAFF | TGTGCCAGCAGCCAGTACCGGAACACTGAAGCTTTCTTT
TRBJ2-3 | TRBD1 | TRBV27 | many | 16 | CASSPRRTGGTDTQYF | TGTGCCAGCAGTCCCCGTCGGACAGGCGGCACAGATACGCAGTATTTT
TRBJ1-6 | - | TRBV11-3 | - | 13 | CASSLGQGSPLHF | TGTGCCAGCAGCTTAGGCCAGGGTTCACCCCTCCACTTT
TRBJ2-2 | TRBD2 | TRBV2 | many | 16 | CASSEWGSGTTGELFF | TGTGCCAGCAGTGAATGGGGTAGCGGGACCACCGGGGAGCTGTTTTTT
TRBJ2-1 | TRBD2 | TRBV30 | - | 14 | CAWSVVGGGHEQFF | TGTGCCTGGAGTGTAGTCGGGGGGGGGCATGAGCAGTTCTTC
TRBJ1-1 | - | TRBV5-4 | many | 14 | CASSLSGGFTEAFF | TGTGCCAGCAGCTTGAGCGGGGGCTTCACTGAAGCTTTCTTT
TRBJ1-1 | - | TRBV7-9 | many | 14 | CASGTDGANTEAFF | TGTGCCAGCGGAACGGACGGAGCGAACACTGAAGCTTTCTTT
TRBJ2-1 | TRBD1 | TRBV27 | many | 12 | CATRQGAGEQFF | TGTGCCACCCGACAGGGGGCAGGAGAGCAGTTCTTC
TRBJ2-1 | TRBD2 | TRBV7-9 | many | 15 | CASSLSREGYNEQFF | TGTGCCAGCAGCTTATCGCGGGAGGGGTACAATGAGCAGTTCTTC
TRBJ1-1 | - | TRBV27 | - | 13 | CASSKTENTEAFF | TGTGCCAGCAGTAAGACAGAGAACACTGAAGCTTTCTTT
TRBJ1-1 | TRBD1 | TRBV5-1 | large | 15 | CASWRDRLSNTEAFF | TGCGCCAGCTGGCGGGACAGGCTCTCCAACACTGAAGCTTTCTTT